A single T cell receptor beta chain is shown here with its context. Its antigen is still unknown. No clone much larger than this one lies a single base away; base qualities are absent. The method behind the library was PCR. This sample was sequenced with an Illumina HiSeq 2500. Unique molecular identifiers were incorporated into TCR beta cDNA libraries to reduce PCR and sequencing biases. Approximately 500,000 cDNA molecules were obtained per 1 to 10 million input T cells, so each molecule approximated one T cell. Patient libraries were prepared and sequenced with the same protocol used for the earlier healthy control dataset. Samples belonging to the same batch were prepared together, multiplexed and sequenced on a shared HiSeq lane. The paper's data handling went like this. MIGEC was used to process the raw barcoded reads, and molecular identifier groups with only a single read were discarded before consensus assembly and CDR3 extraction. Clonotype tables were post-analysed with VDJtools, normalizing diversity by down-sampling all datasets to the smallest sample size. To correct batch-related cross-sample contamination, repertoire overlap clustering matched CDR3 amino acid sequences but not nucleotide sequences. TCRdb took the public reads, trimmed them with fastp at Q25, ran MiXCR for clone calling and kept in-frame beta chains. CDR3 protein sequences are deduplicated, and each keeps its most common genes and DNA. V and J calls and clone size were set by TCRdb, not the authors. For this sample there are 750,000 to 900,000 distinct CDR3 sequences; approximately 44% appear just once. 4% to 5% of the sample belongs to the ten largest clones.

TCR beta repertoires were profiled from peripheral blood of about a dozen young patients with multiple sclerosis to demonstrate the VDJtools post-analysis software. Multiple sclerosis patients were children and adolescents aged roughly 6 to 16 years. The sample originates from a study of post-analysis software for immune sequencing data (dated by TCRdb to between 2014 and 2016). Study-wide context: Disease courses on record covered relapsing-remitting, secondary progressive and progressive-relapsing multiple sclerosis, though some patients had no subtype annotation. The patient repertoires were compared against some twelve previously published healthy control repertoires obtained from donors aged about 6 to 26 years. A subset of samples was prepared in parallel using single-end sample barcoding, then pooled and co-amplified after Illumina adapter ligation. Study-wide findings and limitations: The multiple sclerosis patient group was slightly younger than the control group. Patients showed significantly higher frequencies than controls for five TRBV segments, among them TRBV5-6, TRBV5-1 and TRBV20-1. Compared with controls, multiple sclerosis patients had significantly lower normalized Chao1 diversity, a finding suggesting substantial peripheral T-cell clonal expansion. Direct clustering with F measure showed strong co-clustering of samples prepared in the same batch, prompting a batch-effect correction.

From the cysteine through the phenylalanine, the CDR3 covers 16 amino acids. CDR3 DNA is the only sequence kept; it has 48 bases, read in frame from the first base. V lost 5 bases and J lost 6 bases, and the count of bases not matched to a germline gene is 11. Taken from the germline V gene, the CDR1 and CDR2 loops are MGHDK and SYGVNS. This clonotype originated in a girl aged 10 to 17 with multiple sclerosis. This chain is built from TRBV25-1 and TRBJ2-1, with 9 middle bases fitting TRBD2. The sample taken for sequencing was blood. CDR3 sequence: CASSNPAMREGNEQFF. At the DNA level, the sequence is TGTGCCAGCAGTAACCCCGCGATGCGGGAGGGCAATGAGCAGTTCTTC.